The clone carrying this TCR beta chain was seen a handful of times. Using immunoSEQ multiplex PCR, the repertoire was profiled, and TCRdb retains in-frame clones only, with some absent. This sample has roughly 240,000 clones, with about 87% found just once. This sample was included in a study of blood T cell repertoires in COVID-19. Study information: PBMCs, B-cell-depleted T cells, or T cells were the source of the cDNA or gDNA that made up the material.

Material for sequencing was PBMCs or T cells enriched from blood (not recorded which). This sequence was found in a woman between 40 and 50 years old with acute COVID-19.

The CDR3 bases are TGCGCCAGCAGCCCCGGGGATGCCCCCGGCAATGGCAATCAGCCCCAGCATTTT. Translation gives CASSPGDAPGNGNQPQHF. This chain joins TRBV5-1 and TRBJ1-5; no reliable D call. The germline CDR1 and CDR2 sequences are SGHRS and YFSETQ. This CDR3 contains 18 residues. V gave up 4 bases and J gave up 2 bases, with 22 bases separating them.